What follows describes a single T cell receptor (beta chain). Germline CDR1 reads SNHLY; CDR2 reads FYNNEI. The V end lost 2 bases, the J end lost 5 bases, and 9 bases lay between the germline ends. The CDR3 extends over 13 amino acids. Here immunoSEQ multiplex PCR was the method, and the copy in TCRdb shows in-frame clones only, minus some. The sample holds around 45,000 clones, about four fifths seen once. The time point is: peripheral blood 6 weeks after treatment start. The data were taken from a study of PD-L1 blockade in urothelial cancer. Background on the study: In terms of prior chemotherapy, patients had received 0 to 3 regimens. Blood was subjected to analysis at 3 weeks (second dose) and 6 weeks following treatment start.

This sample comprised PBMCs, obtained around atezolizumab (anti-PD-L1) treatment. The chain combines TRBV2 with TRBJ1-2; D ambiguous. The receptor was derived from a man in his sixties with urothelial cancer. The chain's CDR3 is CASSELQKYGYTF. Here the CDR3 DNA reads TGTGCCAGCAGTGAATTACAAAAATATGGCTACACCTTC.